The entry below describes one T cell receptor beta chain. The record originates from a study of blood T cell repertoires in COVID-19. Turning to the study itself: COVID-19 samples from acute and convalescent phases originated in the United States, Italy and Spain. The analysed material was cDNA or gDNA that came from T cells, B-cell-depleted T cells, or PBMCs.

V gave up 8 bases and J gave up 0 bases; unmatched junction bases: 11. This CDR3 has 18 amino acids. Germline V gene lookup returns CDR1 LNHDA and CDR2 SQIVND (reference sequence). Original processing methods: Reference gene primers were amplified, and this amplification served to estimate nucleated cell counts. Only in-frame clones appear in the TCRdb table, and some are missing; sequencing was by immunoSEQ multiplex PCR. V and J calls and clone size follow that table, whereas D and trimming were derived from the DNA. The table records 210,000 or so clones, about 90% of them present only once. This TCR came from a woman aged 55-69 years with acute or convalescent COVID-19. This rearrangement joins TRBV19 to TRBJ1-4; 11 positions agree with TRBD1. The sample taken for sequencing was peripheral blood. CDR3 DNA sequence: TGTGCCAGTCAAAACCGGGACAGGGGGATAGCAACTAATGAAAAACTGTTTTTT. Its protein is CASQNRDRGIATNEKLFF.